This TCR beta chain was documented in a study of T cell responses to AZD1222 COVID-19 vaccine. Study-level findings and limits: Spike-specific TCR breadth rose after two AZD1222 doses, and depth rose as well. No day 14 peak samples; only post-peak repertoires were characterized. Targeting of unmutated variant regions was reportedly seen in nearly half of spike-specific TCRs. Only a handful of AZD1222 recipients tested seropositive at baseline.

A remark on this clone: Its specificity is not known.

TCRdb keeps only in-frame clones here, not all; method: immunoSEQ multiplex PCR. The repertoire holds roughly 110,000 clones, about 90% seen once, with 6.5% to 10% in the top ten. The CDR3 runs 17 residues. Germline CDR1 is SGHVS and CDR2 is FQNEAQ. V shed 5 bases and J shed 1 base, with 21 bases lying between them. This sequence originates from an adult who received the AZD1222 COVID-19 vaccine. Sequencing used peripheral blood, obtained 28 days after the second AZD1222 dose. The rearrangement links TRBV7-8 to TRBJ2-7, with D tentatively TRBD1 or TRBD2 (7 bases each). CDR3 coding DNA: TGTGCCAGCAGCCAGGGGGGGACAGCGTTGAGGTCCTACGAGCAGTACTTC. Protein sequence: CASSQGGTALRSYEQYF.